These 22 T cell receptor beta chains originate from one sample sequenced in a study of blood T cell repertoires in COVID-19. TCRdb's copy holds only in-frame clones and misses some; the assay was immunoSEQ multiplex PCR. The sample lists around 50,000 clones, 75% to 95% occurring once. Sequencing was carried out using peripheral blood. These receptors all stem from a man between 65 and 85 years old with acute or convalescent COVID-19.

The CDR3 loop is CASSLFTGELFF. For the CDR3, the DNA is TGTGCCAGCAGTTTATTCACCGGGGAGCTGTTTTTT. The J gene is TRBJ2-2, the V gene TRBV6-2 or TRBV6-3; D ambiguous. Germline V gene data show CDR1 as MNHEY and CDR2 as SVGEGT. Trimming shortened V by 4 bases and J by 4 bases, and 4 bases separated the two germline ends. The length of the CDR3 is 12 residues.

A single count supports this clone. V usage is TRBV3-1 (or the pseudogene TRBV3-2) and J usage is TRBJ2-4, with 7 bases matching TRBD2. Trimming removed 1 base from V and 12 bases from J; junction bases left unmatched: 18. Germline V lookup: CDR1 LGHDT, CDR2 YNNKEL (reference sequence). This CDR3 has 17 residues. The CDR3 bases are TGTGCCAGCAGCCAAGGTTTAACCCTTGGACTAGTGGTACATCAGTACTTC. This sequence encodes CASSQGLTLGLVVHQYF.

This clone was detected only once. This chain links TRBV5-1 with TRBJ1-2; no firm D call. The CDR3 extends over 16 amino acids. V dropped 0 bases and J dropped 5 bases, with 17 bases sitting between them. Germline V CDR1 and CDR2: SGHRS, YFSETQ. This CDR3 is CASSLGRAGEPYGYTF. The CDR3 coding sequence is TGCGCCAGCAGCTTGGGGCGAGCAGGCGAACCGTATGGCTACACCTTC.

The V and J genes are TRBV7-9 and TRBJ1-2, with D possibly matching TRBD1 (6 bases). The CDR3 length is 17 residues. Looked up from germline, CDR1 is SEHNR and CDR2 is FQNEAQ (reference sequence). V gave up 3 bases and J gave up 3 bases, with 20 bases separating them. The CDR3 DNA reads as TGTGCCAGCAGCTTTGGCTACCAGGGGTCCACGGACTATGGCTACACCTTC. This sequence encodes CASSFGYQGSTDYGYTF.

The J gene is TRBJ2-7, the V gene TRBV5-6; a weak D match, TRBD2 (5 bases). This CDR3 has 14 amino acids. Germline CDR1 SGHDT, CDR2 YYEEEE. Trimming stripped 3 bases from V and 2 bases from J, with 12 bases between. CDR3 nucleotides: TGTGCCAGCAGCTGGACGGGAACCCCCTACGAGCAGTACTTC. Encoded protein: CASSWTGTPYEQYF.

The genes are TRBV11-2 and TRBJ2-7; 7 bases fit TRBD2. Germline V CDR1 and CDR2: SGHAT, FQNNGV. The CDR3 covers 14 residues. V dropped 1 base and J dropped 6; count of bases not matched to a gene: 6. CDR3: CASSLGGGGSEQYF. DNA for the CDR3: TGTGCCAGCAGCTTAGGAGGCGGGGGTTCCGAGCAGTACTTC.

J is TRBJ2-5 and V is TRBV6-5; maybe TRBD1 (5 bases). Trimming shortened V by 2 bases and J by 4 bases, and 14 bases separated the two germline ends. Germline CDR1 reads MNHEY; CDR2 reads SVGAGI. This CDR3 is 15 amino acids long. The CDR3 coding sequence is TGTGCCAGCAGTTACGGACCTTCAAGGGGAGAGACCCAGTACTTC. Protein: CASSYGPSRGETQYF.

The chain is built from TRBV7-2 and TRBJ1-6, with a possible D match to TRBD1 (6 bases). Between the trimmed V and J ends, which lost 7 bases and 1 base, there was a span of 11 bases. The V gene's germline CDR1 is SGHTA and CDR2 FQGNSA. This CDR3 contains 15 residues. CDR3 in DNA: TGTGCCAGCACCAGACAGGAGTCCTATAATTCACCCCTCCACTTT. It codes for CASTRQESYNSPLHF.

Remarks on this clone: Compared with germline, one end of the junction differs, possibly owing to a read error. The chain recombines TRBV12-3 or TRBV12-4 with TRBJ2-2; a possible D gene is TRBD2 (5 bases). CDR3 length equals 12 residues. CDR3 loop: CASSFGVSSSRF. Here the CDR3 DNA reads TGTGCCAGCAGTTTCGGGGTTAGCTCTAGTCGTTTT.

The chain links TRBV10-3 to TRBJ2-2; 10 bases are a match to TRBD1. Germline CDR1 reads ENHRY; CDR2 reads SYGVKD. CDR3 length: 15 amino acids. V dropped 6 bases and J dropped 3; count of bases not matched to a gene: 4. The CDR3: CAIRPGTGDTGELFF. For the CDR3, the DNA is TGTGCCATCAGGCCCGGGACAGGGGACACCGGGGAGCTGTTTTTT.

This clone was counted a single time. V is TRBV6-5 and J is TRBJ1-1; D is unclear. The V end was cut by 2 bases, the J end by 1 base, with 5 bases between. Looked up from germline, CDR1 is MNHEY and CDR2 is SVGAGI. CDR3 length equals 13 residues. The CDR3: CASSYEQNTEAFF. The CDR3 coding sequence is TGTGCCAGCAGTTACGAGCAGAACACTGAAGCTTTCTTT.

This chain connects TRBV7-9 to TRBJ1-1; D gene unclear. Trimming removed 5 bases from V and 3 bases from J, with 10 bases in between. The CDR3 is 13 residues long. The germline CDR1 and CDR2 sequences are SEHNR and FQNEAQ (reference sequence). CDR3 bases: TGTGCCAGCAGCCCATCGGTATACACTGAAGCTTTCTTT. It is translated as CASSPSVYTEAFF.

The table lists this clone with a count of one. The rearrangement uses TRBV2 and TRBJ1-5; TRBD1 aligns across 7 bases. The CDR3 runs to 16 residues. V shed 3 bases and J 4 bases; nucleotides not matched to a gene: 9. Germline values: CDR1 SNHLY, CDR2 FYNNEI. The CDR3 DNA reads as TGTGCCAGCAGTGACCCCCCCGCAGGGGGAAATCAGCCCCAGCATTTT. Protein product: CASSDPPAGGNQPQHF. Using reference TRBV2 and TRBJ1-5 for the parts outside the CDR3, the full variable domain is EPEVTQTPSHQVTQMGQEVILRCVPISNHLYFYWYRQILGQKVEFLVSFYNNEISEKSEIFDDQFSVERPDGSNFTLKIRSTKLEDSAMYFCASSDPPAGGNQPQHFGDGTRLSIL.

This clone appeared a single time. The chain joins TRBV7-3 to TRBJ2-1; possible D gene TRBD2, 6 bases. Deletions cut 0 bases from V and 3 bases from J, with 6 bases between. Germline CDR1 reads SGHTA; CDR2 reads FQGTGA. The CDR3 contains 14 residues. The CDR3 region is CASSLTGGYNEQFF. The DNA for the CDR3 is TGTGCCAGCAGCTTAACGGGGGGCTACAATGAGCAGTTCTTC.

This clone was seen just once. The CDR3 protein is CASSLLRETEAFF. In DNA, the CDR3 is TGCGCCAGCAGCCTTTTAAGAGAAACGGAAGCTTTCTTT. The chain recombines TRBV5-1 with TRBJ1-1, with D uncertain. This CDR3 spans 13 amino acids. The ends were cut back, 4 bases at V and 8 bases at J, with 15 bases in the middle. CDR1 and CDR2 from the germline V gene are SGHRS and YFSETQ.

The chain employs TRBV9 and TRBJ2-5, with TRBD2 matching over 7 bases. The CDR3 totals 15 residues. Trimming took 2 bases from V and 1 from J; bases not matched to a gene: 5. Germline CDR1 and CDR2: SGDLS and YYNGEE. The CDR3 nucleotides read TGTGCCAGCAGCGTCGGGGGGACCTCCCAAGAGACCCAGTACTTC. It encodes CASSVGGTSQETQYF.

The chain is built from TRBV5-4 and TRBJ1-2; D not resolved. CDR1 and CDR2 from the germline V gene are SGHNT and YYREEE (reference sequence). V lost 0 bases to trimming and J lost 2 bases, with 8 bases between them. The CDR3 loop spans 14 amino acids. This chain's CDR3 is CASSLDSRNYGYTF. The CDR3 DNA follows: TGTGCCAGCAGCTTGGACAGTAGGAACTATGGCTACACCTTC.

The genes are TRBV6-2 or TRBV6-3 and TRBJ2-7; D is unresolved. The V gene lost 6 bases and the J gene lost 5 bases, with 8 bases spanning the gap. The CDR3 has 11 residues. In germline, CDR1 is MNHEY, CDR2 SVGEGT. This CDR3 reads CASSQLNEQYF. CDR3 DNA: TGTGCCAGCAGCCAACTGAACGAGCAGTACTTC.

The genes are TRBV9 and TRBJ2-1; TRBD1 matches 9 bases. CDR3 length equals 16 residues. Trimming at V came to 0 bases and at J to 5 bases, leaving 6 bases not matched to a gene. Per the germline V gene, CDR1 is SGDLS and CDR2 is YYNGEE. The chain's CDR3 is CASSVVRGQGNNEQFF. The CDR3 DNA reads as TGTGCCAGCAGCGTAGTACGGGGACAGGGAAACAATGAGCAGTTCTTC.

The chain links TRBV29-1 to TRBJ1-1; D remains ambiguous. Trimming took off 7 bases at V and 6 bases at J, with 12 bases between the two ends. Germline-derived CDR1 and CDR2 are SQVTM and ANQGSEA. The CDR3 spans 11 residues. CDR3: CSAKKESEAFF. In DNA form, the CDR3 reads TGCAGCGCAAAGAAGGAGTCTGAAGCTTTCTTT.

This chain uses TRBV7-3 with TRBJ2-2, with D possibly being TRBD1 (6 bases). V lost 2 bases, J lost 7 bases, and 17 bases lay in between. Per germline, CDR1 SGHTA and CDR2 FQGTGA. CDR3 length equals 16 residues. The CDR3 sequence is CASSLQGPVQGGELFF. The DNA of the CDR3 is TGTGCCAGCAGCTTACAGGGGCCCGTTCAGGGCGGGGAGCTGTTTTTT.

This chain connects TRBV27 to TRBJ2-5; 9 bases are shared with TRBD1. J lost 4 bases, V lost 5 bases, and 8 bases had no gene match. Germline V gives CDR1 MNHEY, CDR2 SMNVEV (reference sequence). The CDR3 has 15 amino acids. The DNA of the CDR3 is TGTGCCAGCAGTCTGGGACAGGGCCATCGAGAGACCCAGTACTTC. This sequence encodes CASSLGQGHRETQYF.